Following are 13 T cell receptor beta chains from one sample sequenced in a study of sequential checkpoint blockade in melanoma. The method was immunoSEQ multiplex PCR; TCRdb's version includes in-frame clones alone and lacks a portion of them. The table has around 10,000 clones, 25% to 30% seen once. The treatment here: randomized to nivolumab then ipilimumab (arm A) or the reverse (arm B). This sample comprised tumor tissue (inferred from file names), obtained from a patient given nivolumab and ipilimumab in sequence. These TCRs come from a human donor with melanoma.

The chain links TRBV5-1 to TRBJ2-7; D is possibly TRBD2 (6 bases). The CDR3 length is 15 residues. The germline CDR1 and CDR2 sequences are SGHRS and YFSETQ. V dropped 1 base and J dropped 4 bases, with 15 bases sitting between them. CDR3: CASSLQKDGGYEQYF. The CDR3 DNA is TGCGCCAGCAGCTTGCAAAAGGACGGGGGTTACGAGCAGTACTTC.

This clone was seen only a few times. This chain links TRBV28 with TRBJ1-3; possible D gene TRBD1, 5 bases. The CDR3 extends over 16 amino acids. Germline V gene sequence: CDR1 MDHEN, CDR2 SYDVKM. Trimming took 5 bases from V and 3 from J, leaving 17 bases between them. CDR3 amino acids: CASSPPLGALGNTIYF. CDR3 sequence (DNA): TGTGCCAGCAGTCCCCCCTTAGGGGCCCTTGGAAACACCATATATTTT.

J is TRBJ2-3 and V is TRBV6-8; 7 positions agree with TRBD2. Losses at the gene ends were 5 bases for V and 7 bases for J; bases not matched to a gene: 3. Germline-derived CDR1 and CDR2 are MNHGY and SAAAGT. The CDR3 extends over 12 amino acids. The CDR3 spells CASSATSYTQYF. In DNA form, the CDR3 reads TGTGCCAGCAGTGCGACTAGCTATACGCAGTATTTT.

This clone was found many times. The rearrangement uses TRBV6-8 and TRBJ1-5; no definite D call. Germline values: CDR1 MNHGY, CDR2 SAAAGT. The CDR3 runs 12 residues. V lost 5 bases, J lost 6 bases, and 8 bases lay in between. The CDR3 coding sequence is TGTGCCAGCAGTGTTGGTAGTCAGCCCCAGCATTTT. It specifies CASSVGSQPQHF.

The CDR3 loop reads CASSYSAGPQYF. The CDR3 region has the DNA TGTGCCAGCAGTTACTCAGCGGGCCCGCAGTATTTT. This chain connects TRBV6-8 to TRBJ2-3, with a weak D call TRBD2 (6 bases). CDR1 and CDR2 from the germline V gene are MNHGY and SAAAGT. This CDR3 has 12 residues. The V end was cut by 0 bases, the J end by 10 bases, with 8 bases between.

This clone counts as medium-sized. The rearrangement links TRBV18 to TRBJ2-5; 8 nucleotides agree with TRBD1. Germline CDR1 reads KGHSH; CDR2 reads LQKENI. CDR3 length equals 15 residues. V was pared by 0 bases and J by 4 bases, with 4 bases of the junction left unmatched. CDR3 region: CASSPPQGVGETQYF. The CDR3 DNA reads TGTGCCAGCTCACCACCACAGGGGGTAGGAGAGACCCAGTACTTC.

This clone was found a few times. This chain joins TRBV28 and TRBJ1-1, with D possibly being TRBD1 (5 bases). Germline CDR1 and CDR2: MDHEN and SYDVKM. CDR3 length: 13 residues. Trimming cost V 5 bases and J 0 bases, with 7 bases left between them. The CDR3: CASSMDMNTEAFF. DNA of the CDR3: TGTGCCAGCAGTATGGACATGAACACTGAAGCTTTCTTT.

This clone was seen a few times. V usage is TRBV7-7 and J usage is TRBJ2-1; D could derive from TRBD1 or TRBD2 (5 bases each). Trimming left V 1 base short and J 5 bases short, with 15 bases between. Per germline, CDR1 SSHAT and CDR2 FNYEAQ (reference sequence). The CDR3 is 16 amino acids. This chain's CDR3 is CASSLGGGRANNEQFF. The CDR3 DNA follows: TGTGCCAGCAGCTTAGGTGGGGGAAGAGCGAACAATGAGCAGTTCTTC. The full variable domain, with the rest looked up from reference TRBV7-7 and TRBJ2-1, is GAGVSQSPRYKVTKRGQDVTLRCDPISSHATLYWYQQALGQGPEFLTYFNYEAQPDKSGLPSDRFSAERPEGSISTLTIQRTEQRDSAMYRCASSLGGGRANNEQFFGPGTRLTVL.

This clone was counted only a few times. This chain links TRBV6-8 with TRBJ2-7; weak D call: TRBD2 (8 bases). Germline V lookup: CDR1 MNHGY, CDR2 SAAAGT. The CDR3 has 13 residues. With 10 bases removed from V and 2 bases from J, the gap between germline ends came to 15 bases. The DNA for the CDR3 is TGTGCCACCGGGAGGGACAGACCCTACGAGCAGTACTTC. Its translation is CATGRDRPYEQYF.

This clone was seen a handful of times. The rearrangement uses TRBV6-8 and TRBJ2-3, with TRBD2 identical over 7 bases. Losses at the gene ends were 6 bases for V and 5 bases for J; bases not matched to a gene: 11. The CDR3 loop spans 15 amino acids. CDR1 is MNHGY, CDR2 SAAAGT, per germline. The CDR3 bases are TGTGCCAGCAGCCCTAGGATGGGGAGGGTAGATACGCAGTATTTT. Translating gives CASSPRMGRVDTQYF.

In this sample, this clone turned up many times. The chain employs TRBV6-8 and TRBJ1-5, with D unclear. This CDR3 has 16 residues. V was clipped by 6 bases and J by 0 bases, with 15 bases between them. Germline V gene sequence: CDR1 MNHGY, CDR2 SAAAGT. CDR3 sequence reads: CASSPLSSYSNQPQHF. DNA for the CDR3: TGTGCCAGCAGCCCCCTAAGTTCCTATAGCAATCAGCCCCAGCATTTT.

The chain is built from TRBV27 and TRBJ1-5; the D is unclear. The CDR3 is 14 residues long. V was clipped by 3 bases and J by 3 bases, with 9 bases between them. The germline CDR1 and CDR2 sequences are MNHEY and SMNVEV (reference sequence). The CDR3: CASSFVGVNQPQHF. As DNA, the CDR3 is TGTGCCAGCAGTTTTGTCGGGGTCAATCAGCCCCAGCATTTT.

This chain links TRBV10-2 with TRBJ1-6; D gene ambiguous. Per the germline V gene, CDR1 is WSHSY and CDR2 is SAAADI. The CDR3 spans 15 residues. The ends were cut back, 2 bases at V and 0 bases at J, with 5 bases in the middle. The DNA of the CDR3 is TGCGCCAGCAGTGAGGTTAGCTCCTATAATTCACCCCTCCACTTT. It is translated as CASSEVSSYNSPLHF.